The following is a TCR beta chain sequence with its context. Ten or more counts support this clone. Its antigen remains unidentified. From the germline J gene comes the end of the CDR3, since the read stops 3 residues before it. This sample is drawn from a study of T cell clonality in common variable immunodeficiency (dated by TCRdb to between 2015 and 2017). General study outcomes and caveats: CVID TCRbeta sequences reportedly showed fewer deletions and N-nucleotide insertions and lacked highly modified clones with 13 or more V deletions. Even though DNA input was equal, the average per sample came to roughly 80,000 unique sequences for controls compared with roughly 30,000 for CVID samples. Compared with healthy controls, CVID subjects showed increased TCRbeta clonality (t-test p = 0.018), a feature most characteristic of about a third of subjects. Correlations of repertoire features with clinical complications were constrained by heterogeneity among patients within the CVID cohort. CVID subjects shared fewer TCRbeta clones with each other than healthy controls did (p < 0.0001). According to the authors, finding the cause of the higher clonality in CVID would require sequencing the repertoires of T cell subpopulations.

Equivalent amounts of genomic DNA from CVID and control samples were used as sequencing input. For every sample, a 60 bp segment covering the rearranged TCRbeta CDR3 region was amplified and then sequenced. The immunoSEQ assay, a bias-corrected multiplex PCR with high-throughput sequencing, was employed for TCRbeta amplification. The study's processing was this. Every unique nucleotide sequence counted as a clone and was annotated with V, D and J genes, copy number and frequency. Sequences were labeled productive if in frame, and non-productive if out of frame or containing stop codons. As previously described, Shannon's entropy was used to calculate clonality. The predicted amino acid sequences of productive clones were used to derive the mean CDR3 Kyte-Doolittle hydropathy. Using the R hclust function, scaled V gene usage was clustered hierarchically with Manhattan distance and complete linkage. Sharing of clones by CDR3 amino acid sequence was evaluated by resampling 12 repertoires per group over 100 rounds. The repertoires were searched for 65 to 85 published EBV-specific TCRbeta sequences and some 250 published CMV-specific TCRbeta sequences. After two CVID samples that produced fewer than 10,000 sequences were dropped from the analysis, 35 to 45 CVID repertoires remained. TCRdb mirrors the immuneACCESS table, restricted to in-frame sequences. Some clones are absent from its copies; in checked studies, under half trace to an unresolved V gene, and the reason for the others is unknown. Clone size and V and J calls were adopted from that table, with D and trimming inferred from the DNA. The table for this sample lists 35,000 to 50,000 clones, none of them counted only once. The ten largest account for about 0.7% of the sample.

Both CVID patients and healthy controls were predominantly of Caucasian heritage. From each donor, about 5 to 8.5 ml of heparinized peripheral whole blood was collected. TCRbeta CDR3 repertoires were sequenced from genomic DNA of adults with common variable immune deficiency (CVID) and healthy adult controls. A total of 22 healthy adult volunteers (roughly twelve female and approximately 10 male; age range about 23 to 75 years, mean age about 33) were included in the control group. Diluted blood was density-centrifuged over Hypaque 1077 or Ficoll-Paque to isolate peripheral blood mononuclear cells. Genomic DNA was extracted from unsorted mononuclear cells by Qiagen column purification or by a centrifugation-based method. CDR1 and CDR2 (DFQATT, SNEGSKA) derive from the germline V gene (reference sequence). From its cysteine to its phenylalanine, the CDR3 spans 15 amino acids. Of the CDR3's DNA, 36 bases were read; they are in frame from base 1. Trimming takes 3 bases off V and 0 bases off J; junction bases not matched to a gene: 7.

Sequences were obtained from peripheral blood mononuclear cells. The sequence links TRBV20-1 to TRBJ2-5, and 7 junction bases match TRBD1. The receptor's source is a person between 18 and 69 years old in good health. The CDR3 protein: CSASTGTEYQETQYF. The CDR3 bases that were read are TGCAGTGCTAGCACCGGGACAGAGTACCAAGAGACC.